One T cell receptor beta chain is described in this entry. Ten or more counts support this clonotype. Its binding antigen is unknown. No base quality values were provided; no much bigger clone lies one nucleotide off. The TCR beta CDR3 regions were amplified from RNA transcripts. A first-round RT-PCR of the TCR CDR3 used the HTBI primer set with the Qiagen OneStep RT-PCR kit. A second multiplex PCR round built the libraries, followed by size selection and purification. The libraries were sequenced on an Illumina HiSeq2000 using paired-end 100 bp reads. In the paper's pipeline: Raw data were processed with SOAPnuke, discarding reads with adapters, uncalled bases, mean Phred below 15, or no exact constant-primer or identifier match. COPE v1.2.5 was used to merge high-quality paired reads, and clonotypes were defined as unique nucleotide sequences. MiTCR v1.1 was used to align the clonotypes against IMGT TRBV, TRBD and TRBJ reference segments. The analysis was restricted to V-J combinations with a frequency above 0.0001, which together covered just over 99% of the repertoires. A TCS score was defined as the ratio of F50 (clonal expansion) to E x V (chaos), with BLOSUM62-based TCRdist applied between CDR3 peptides within each V-J. Welch's t-statistics and random forest reduced approximately 520 V-J features to some 14, which were used in a naive Bayes classifier (R e1071). TCRdb reprocessed the public reads (quality trimming at Q25 with fastp, clone calling with MiXCR) and kept in-frame beta chains. A single entry per CDR3 protein holds the most common genes and DNA from its merged rows. What appears here as the V and J calls and clone size reflects TCRdb's work, not the paper's. This sample is represented by some 370,000 distinct CDR3 sequences; roughly 15% of them were singletons. The ten largest clones take up almost 35% of the sample.

The sample belongs to a study of T cells in Graves' hyperthyroidism and ophthalmopathy (dated by TCRdb to between 2019 and 2020). Some background on the complete study: Peripheral blood samples were taken at initial diagnosis, before any treatment was given. To identify distinguishing TCR V-J signatures, a discovery cohort of around 98 patients was used, comprising some 45 with Graves' ophthalmopathy and 57 with stable Graves' hyperthyroidism. Prospective prediction of ophthalmopathy was tested in an independent validation cohort of some 19 hyperthyroidism patients and 17 patients who later progressed to ophthalmopathy. The 85 to 100 discovery patients were randomly split 7:3 into training and test sets. The study also compared thyroid tissue and blood T-cell repertoires from a handful of Graves' hyperthyroidism patients. Following sampling, methimazole starting at 30 mg daily was given to hyperthyroidism patients, and high-dose intravenous methylprednisolone was given to ophthalmopathy patients. TCR Vbeta CDR3 sequencing of 120 to 150 peripheral blood samples (43 ophthalmopathy, some 75 hyperthyroidism and roughly 17 progressor patients) is reported in the paper. General conclusions and limits of the study: A model built on a 13 V-J signature distinguished ophthalmopathy from stable hyperthyroidism, reaching around 88% sensitivity and around 81% specificity in cross-validation and 80%/75% in testing. In validation, the model predicted progression to ophthalmopathy with 55% to 71% sensitivity and 72% to 85% specificity, a median of 6.5 months before onset. Most expanded thyroid clonotypes (frequency above 0.001) were also detected in blood, suggesting blood repertoires may reflect thyroid immune responses. No statistical method was used to fix the sample size in advance, and group allocation was not hidden from the investigators.

Hyperthyroidism patients were aged 18 to 65 years and newly diagnosed, with disease duration of less than 2 months. Exclusion was applied to patients with uncontrolled infections, other autoimmune diseases, pregnancy or lactation. Diagnoses were established on the basis of clinical symptoms, serum thyroxine and TRAb, thyroid ultrasound, and orbital computed tomography. Blood from progressor patients was drawn when they were first diagnosed with hyperthyroidism, before any ophthalmopathy symptoms appeared. Ficoll-Paque density gradient centrifugation was used to isolate PBMCs from approximately 10 ml of fresh peripheral blood. Patients classed as progressors first received a Graves' hyperthyroidism diagnosis and then went on to develop ophthalmopathy during follow-up. Trizol reagent was used to extract total RNA, and RNA quality was then checked on an Agilent 2100 Bioanalyzer. Spanning cysteine to phenylalanine, the CDR3 consists of 16 amino acids. Solely the CDR3 DNA is kept, with 48 bases framed from the first base. In the germline V gene (reference sequence), CDR1 corresponds to SEHNR and CDR2 to FQNEAQ. Trimming leaves V shorter by 5 bases and J shorter by 4 bases, with the junction holding 8 bases beyond the gene matches.

Sample: blood. This sequence was found in a woman between 25 and 40 years old with Graves' hyperthyroidism that later progressed to Graves' ophthalmopathy. The chain was built from TRBV7-9 and TRBJ2-1; 10 central bases correspond to TRBD2. CDR3 sequence: CASSIITSGEYNEQFF. At the DNA level, the sequence is TGTGCCAGCAGCATTATCACTAGCGGGGAATACAATGAGCAGTTCTTC.